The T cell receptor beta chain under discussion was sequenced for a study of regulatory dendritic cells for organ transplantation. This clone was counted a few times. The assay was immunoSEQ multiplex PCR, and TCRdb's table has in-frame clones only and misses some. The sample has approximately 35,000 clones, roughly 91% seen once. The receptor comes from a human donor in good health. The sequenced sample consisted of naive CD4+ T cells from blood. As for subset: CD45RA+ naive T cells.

The CDR3 coding sequence is TGTGCTAGTGGTACAACAGAGAACACTGAAGCTTTCTTT. Translation gives CASGTTENTEAFF. V usage is TRBV12-5 and J usage is TRBJ1-1; D ambiguous. The germline gives CDR1 LGHNT, CDR2 FRNRAP. The CDR3 is 13 residues long. V was cut by 5 bases and J by 1 base, with 8 bases left in between.